These 17 T cell receptor beta chains originate from one sample sequenced in a study of shared T cell receptors in the human thymus. Sequencing used immunoSEQ multiplex PCR; TCRdb keeps in-frame clones, though not all of them. Of about 610,000 clones in the sample, approximately 87% were seen once. This same sample was also taken into another study, of human thymus T cells.

The sequenced material came from thymocytes. The receptor set was obtained from a boy in the first two years of life with a congenital heart defect.

The chain recombines TRBV10-3 with TRBJ1-5; tentatively, D is TRBD1 (6 bases). V was cut by 3 bases and J by 0 bases, with 9 bases left in between. Germline V gene sequence: CDR1 ENHRY, CDR2 SYGVKD. The CDR3 is 15 residues long. The CDR3 loop is CAISDPGDSNQPQHF. The CDR3 DNA follows: TGTGCCATCAGTGATCCAGGGGATAGCAATCAGCCCCAGCATTTT.

The chain combines TRBV7-9 with TRBJ2-7; 7 nucleotides align to TRBD1. Germline CDR1 and CDR2: SEHNR and FQNEAQ (reference sequence). The J segment lost 3 bases and the V segment lost 11 bases, leaving 4 bases of the junction unmatched. The CDR3 covers 11 residues. CDR3 in amino acids: CAGDRDYEQYF. In DNA form, the CDR3 reads TGTGCCGGAGACAGGGACTACGAGCAGTACTTC.

The chain carries TRBV4-1 and TRBJ2-7, with D maybe TRBD2 (6 bases). The CDR3 contains 17 residues. Per the germline V gene, CDR1 is MGHRA and CDR2 is YSYEKL. Trimming cost V 4 bases and J 1 base, with 20 bases left between them. The CDR3 spells CASSPHPGRSSSYEQYF. In DNA, the CDR3 is TGCGCCAGCAGCCCCCACCCTGGGAGGTCCAGTTCCTACGAGCAGTACTTC.

V and J are TRBV25-1 and TRBJ2-1, with TRBD2 matching 8 bases. The CDR3 covers 17 residues. Unmatched junction bases numbered 9, after V lost 0 bases and J lost 5 bases. Germline lookup yields CDR1 MGHDK and CDR2 SYGVNS. As DNA, the CDR3 is TGTGCCAGCAGTGAATATTCGGGACTAGGGAACCACAATGAGCAGTTCTTC. This encodes CASSEYSGLGNHNEQFF.

CDR3 in DNA: TGTGCCAGCAGTGAGTGGGGCAGCGAATTCACAGATACGCAGTATTTT. Translating it yields CASSEWGSEFTDTQYF. V and J are TRBV25-1 and TRBJ2-3, with D tentatively TRBD1 (5 bases). CDR3 length: 16 amino acids. V shed 3 bases and J shed 2 bases, with 15 bases lying between them. Germline V lookup: CDR1 MGHDK, CDR2 SYGVNS.

The chain employs TRBV27 and TRBJ1-1; 9 nucleotides match TRBD1. J gave up 7 bases and V 4 bases, and 4 bases lay outside the gene matches. CDR3 length equals 13 residues. From germline, CDR1 is MNHEY and CDR2 SMNVEV (reference sequence). CDR3 in DNA: TGTGCCAGCAGTTCCGGGACAGGGAATGAAGCTTTCTTT. Translated: CASSSGTGNEAFF.

The gene calls are TRBV7-2 and TRBJ1-1, with D possibly being TRBD1 (6 bases). V lost 5 bases to trimming and J lost 1 base, with 11 bases between them. The V gene's germline CDR1 is SGHTA and CDR2 FQGNSA. The CDR3 length is 14 residues. The CDR3 nucleotides are TGTGCCAGCAGCCCTGGGACATCGAACACTGAAGCTTTCTTT. Its translation: CASSPGTSNTEAFF.

CDR3 region: CASSQGTSGSTHTYEQYF. CDR3 in DNA: TGTGCCAGCAGCCAAGGGACTAGCGGGAGTACTCATACCTACGAGCAGTACTTC. The chain carries TRBV14 and TRBJ2-7; TRBD2 aligns across 13 bases. The length of the CDR3 is 18 residues. Germline V gene data show CDR1 as SGHDN and CDR2 as FVKESK. The ends lost 1 base at V and 2 bases at J; junction bases unmatched: 8.

The chain carries TRBV4-2 and TRBJ2-2, with TRBD1 as a possible D gene (6 bases). CDR3 length equals 16 residues. Germline CDR1 is LGHNA and CDR2 is YNFKEQ. Trimming cost V 1 base and J 1 base, with 10 bases left between them. The CDR3 loop is CASSQGQGRNTGELFF. In DNA, the CDR3 is TGTGCCAGCAGCCAAGGGCAGGGGAGGAACACCGGGGAGCTGTTTTTT.

The V and J genes are TRBV5-5 and TRBJ2-3; maybe TRBD2 (6 bases). The germline gives CDR1 SGHKS, CDR2 YYEKEE (reference sequence). This CDR3 comprises 16 residues. Between the trimmed V and J ends, which lost 4 bases and 4 bases, there was a span of 19 bases. CDR3 protein: CASSALFGGGADTQYF. The CDR3 region has the DNA TGTGCCAGCAGCGCCCTTTTTGGTGGAGGGGCAGATACGCAGTATTTT.

This clone came up once. The chain combines TRBV6-1 with TRBJ2-2; no clear D. The V and J ends lost 2 bases and 4 bases respectively, with 8 bases between them. This CDR3 is built from 14 residues. Germline V gene lookup returns CDR1 MNHNS and CDR2 SASEGT. The CDR3 protein is CASSERQATGELFF. The CDR3 DNA is TGTGCCAGCAGTGAAAGGCAGGCCACCGGGGAGCTGTTTTTT.

The genes are TRBV5-6 and TRBJ2-7; D not certain. The CDR3 sequence is 16 residues long. Germline V lookup: CDR1 SGHDT, CDR2 YYEEEE. Trimming took off 1 base at V and 0 bases at J, with 14 bases between the two ends. The CDR3: CASSLSDVQFSYEQYF. CDR3 sequence (DNA): TGTGCCAGCAGCTTGTCTGATGTGCAGTTCTCCTACGAGCAGTACTTC. The whole variable domain, filled in from reference TRBV5-6 and TRBJ2-7, reads DAGVTQSPTHLIKTRGQQVTLRCSPKSGHDTVSWYQQALGQGPQFIFQYYEEEERQRGNFPDRFSGHQFPNYSSELNVNALLLGDSALYLCASSLSDVQFSYEQYFGPGTRLTVT.

The chain joins TRBV2 to TRBJ2-5; no clear D gene. CDR3 length equals 13 residues. From germline, CDR1 is SNHLY and CDR2 FYNNEI. V shed 7 bases and J shed 0 bases, with 9 bases lying between them. This CDR3 is CASIGEYQETQYF. Written as DNA, the CDR3 is TGTGCCAGCATAGGAGAGTACCAAGAGACCCAGTACTTC.

The chain links TRBV10-2 to TRBJ2-3; 11 nucleotides line up with TRBD2. Germline V CDR1 and CDR2: WSHSY, SAAADI. CDR3 size: 15 residues. V gave up 6 bases and J gave up 3 bases; unmatched junction bases: 5. CDR3 nucleotide sequence: TGCGCCAGCAGCGCACTAGCGGGAGTTACAGATACGCAGTATTTT. Translating gives CASSALAGVTDTQYF.

The chain links TRBV4-1 to TRBJ2-7; 8 bases match TRBD2. V lost 1 base and J lost 2; bases outside the gene matches: 16. CDR1 is MGHRA, CDR2 YSYEKL, per germline. The CDR3 has 19 residues. The CDR3 here is CASSQGPYFERELPYEQYF. The CDR3 region has the DNA TGCGCCAGCAGCCAAGGTCCCTACTTTGAGCGGGAGCTACCCTACGAGCAGTACTTC.

The genes are TRBV7-8 and TRBJ2-5, with 11 bases matching TRBD1. V shed 5 bases and J 8 bases; nucleotides not matched to a gene: 7. From germline, CDR1 is SGHVS and CDR2 FQNEAQ. This CDR3 is 14 amino acids long. CDR3 nucleotides: TGTGCCAGCAGCGCGGGACAGGGGGTTTTAACCCAGTACTTC. It encodes CASSAGQGVLTQYF.

This clone was seen a single time. The V gene is TRBV5-6, the J gene TRBJ1-2; 9 positions match TRBD1. Germline CDR1 SGHDT, CDR2 YYEEEE. The V gene end was trimmed by 1 base and the J gene end by 4 bases; junction bases not matched to a gene: 5. This CDR3 comprises 15 residues. The chain's CDR3 is CASSLIYRGLYGYTF. DNA for the CDR3: TGTGCCAGCAGCTTGATATACAGGGGGCTCTATGGCTACACCTTC.